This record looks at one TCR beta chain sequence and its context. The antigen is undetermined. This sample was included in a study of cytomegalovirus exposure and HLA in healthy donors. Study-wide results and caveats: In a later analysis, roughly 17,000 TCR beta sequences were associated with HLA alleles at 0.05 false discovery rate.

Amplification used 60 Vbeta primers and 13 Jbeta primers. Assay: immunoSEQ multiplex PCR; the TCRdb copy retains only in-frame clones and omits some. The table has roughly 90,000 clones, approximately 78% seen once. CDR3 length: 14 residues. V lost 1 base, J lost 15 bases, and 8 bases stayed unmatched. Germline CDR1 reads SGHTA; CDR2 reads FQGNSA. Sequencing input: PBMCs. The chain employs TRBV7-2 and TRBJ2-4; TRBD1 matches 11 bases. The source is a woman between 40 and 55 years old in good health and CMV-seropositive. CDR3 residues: CASSLEARGTGGYF. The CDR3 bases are TGTGCCAGCAGCTTAGAGGCTAGAGGGACAGGGGGGTACTTC.